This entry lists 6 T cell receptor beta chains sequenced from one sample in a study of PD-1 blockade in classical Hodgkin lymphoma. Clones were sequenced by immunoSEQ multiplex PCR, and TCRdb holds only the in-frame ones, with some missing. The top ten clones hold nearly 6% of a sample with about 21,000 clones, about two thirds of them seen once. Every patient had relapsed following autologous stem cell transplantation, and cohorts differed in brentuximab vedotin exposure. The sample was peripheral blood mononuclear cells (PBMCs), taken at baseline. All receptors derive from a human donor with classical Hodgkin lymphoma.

The CDR3 region has the DNA TGTGCCAGCAGTTTACCAGGGAGCGGCTACACCTTC. Encoded protein: CASSLPGSGYTF. The chain carries TRBV28 and TRBJ1-2; TRBD1 might be the D (5 bases). The CDR3 has 12 residues. V was shortened by 2 bases and J by 8 bases, with 9 bases between the two germline ends. The V gene's germline CDR1 is MDHEN and CDR2 SYDVKM.

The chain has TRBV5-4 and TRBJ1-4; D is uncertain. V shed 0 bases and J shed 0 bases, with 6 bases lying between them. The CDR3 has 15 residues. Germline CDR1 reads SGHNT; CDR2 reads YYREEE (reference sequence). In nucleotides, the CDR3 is TGTGCCAGCAGCTTGGACAGCACAACTAATGAAAAACTGTTTTTT. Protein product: CASSLDSTTNEKLFF. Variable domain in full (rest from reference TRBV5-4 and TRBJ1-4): ETGVTQSPTHLIKTRGQQVTLRCSSQSGHNTVSWYQQALGQGPQFIFQYYREEENGRGNFPPRFSGLQFPNYSSELNVNALELDDSALYLCASSLDSTTNEKLFFGSGTQLSVL.

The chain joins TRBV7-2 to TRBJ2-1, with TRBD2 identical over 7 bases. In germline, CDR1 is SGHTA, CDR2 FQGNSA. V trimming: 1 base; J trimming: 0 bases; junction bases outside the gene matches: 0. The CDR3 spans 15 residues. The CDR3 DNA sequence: TGTGCCAGCAGCTTAGGCGGGGGCTCCTACAATGAGCAGTTCTTC. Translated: CASSLGGGSYNEQFF.

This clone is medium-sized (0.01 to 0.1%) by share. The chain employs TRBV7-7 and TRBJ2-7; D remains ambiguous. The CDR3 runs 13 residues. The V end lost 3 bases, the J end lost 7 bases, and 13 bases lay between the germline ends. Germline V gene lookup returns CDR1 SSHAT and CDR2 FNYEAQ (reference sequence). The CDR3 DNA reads TGTGCCAGCAGCTTGATTCCGAGTGAGGAGCAGTACTTC. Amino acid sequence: CASSLIPSEEQYF.

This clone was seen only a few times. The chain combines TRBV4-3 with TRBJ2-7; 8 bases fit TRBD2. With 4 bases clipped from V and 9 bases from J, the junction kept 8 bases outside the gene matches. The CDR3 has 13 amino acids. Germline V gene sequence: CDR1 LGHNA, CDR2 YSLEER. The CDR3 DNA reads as TGCGCCAGCAGCCCTACGGGACTAGAGGTGCAGTACTTC. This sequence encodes CASSPTGLEVQYF.

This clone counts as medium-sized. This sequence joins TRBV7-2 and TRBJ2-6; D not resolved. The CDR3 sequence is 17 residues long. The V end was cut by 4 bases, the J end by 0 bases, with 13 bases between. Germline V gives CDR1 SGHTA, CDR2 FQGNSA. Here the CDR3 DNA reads TGTGCCAGCAGCTATCAGGCTACCCGCTCTGGGGCCAACGTCCTGACTTTC. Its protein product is CASSYQATRSGANVLTF.